The 27 T cell receptor beta chains below were found in one sample sequenced in a study of T cells in Graves' hyperthyroidism and ophthalmopathy. Amplification of TCR beta CDR3 regions was performed using RNA transcripts as template. The HTBI primer set was used in a first-round RT-PCR of the TCR CDR3. TCRdb re-analysed the multiplex PCR reads in MiXCR, keeping a single row per CDR3 protein. The sample has 500,000 to 650,000 distinct CDR3 sequences; 15% to 20% are singletons. Sample: blood. The receptor set was obtained from a young woman with Graves' ophthalmopathy.

There are many counts of this clonotype. V usage is TRBV2 and J usage is TRBJ1-2; D perhaps matches TRBD1 (5 bases). The germline gives CDR1 SNHLY, CDR2 FYNNEI. The CDR3 has 14 residues. Between the trimmed V and J ends, which lost 9 bases and 5 bases, there was a span of 19 bases. CDR3 DNA sequence: TGTGCCAGTCTCCGGCGCCCGGGGACGTATGGCTACACCTTC. Translated, it gives CASLRRPGTYGYTF.

This chain links TRBV30 with TRBJ1-1; D unresolved. This CDR3 contains 12 residues. Per the germline V gene, CDR1 is GTSNPN and CDR2 is SVGIG (reference sequence). The germline V and J ends were trimmed by 0 bases and 4 bases, with 6 bases remaining between them. The CDR3 spells CAWSVHGTEAFF. CDR3 nucleotide sequence: TGTGCCTGGAGTGTACACGGCACTGAAGCTTTCTTT.

This clonotype was recorded many times. The chain recombines TRBV3-1 with TRBJ1-6; 8 bases map to TRBD1. This CDR3 contains 15 residues. CDR1 is LGHDT, CDR2 YNNKEL, per germline (reference sequence). The V and J ends lost 4 bases and 6 bases, in that order; junction bases with no gene match: 5. CDR3: CASSLDRGVNSPLHF. DNA of the CDR3: TGTGCCAGCAGCCTCGACAGGGGTGTTAATTCACCCCTCCACTTT.

This clonotype has only a few counts. The chain has TRBV5-5 and TRBJ2-2; 7 bases align to TRBD1. CDR1 is SGHKS, CDR2 YYEKEE, per germline (reference sequence). The CDR3 is made up of 15 amino acids. V shed 5 bases, J shed 6 bases, and the junction held 10 bases outside the gene matches. CDR3 amino acids: CASSYRSQGAGELFF. The DNA of the CDR3 is TGTGCCAGCAGTTATCGGTCGCAGGGGGCCGGGGAGCTGTTTTTT. The full variable domain, completed using reference TRBV5-5 and TRBJ2-2, is DAGVTQSPTHLIKTRGQQVTLRCSPISGHKSVSWYQQVLGQGPQFIFQYYEKEERGRGNFPDRFSARQFPNYSSELNVNALLLGDSALYLCASSYRSQGAGELFFGEGSRLTVL.

This clonotype has at least ten counts. J is TRBJ1-6 and V is TRBV28; D possibly corresponds to TRBD1 (6 bases). The CDR3 length is 13 residues. Germline loops: CDR1 MDHEN, CDR2 SYDVKM. Trimming took off 7 bases at V and 13 bases at J, with 17 bases between the two ends. This CDR3 is CASTGGLTVPLHF. The CDR3, as DNA: TGTGCCAGCACGGGGGGGCTTACTGTGCCCCTCCACTTT.

CDR3 residues: CAIRTGYNEQFF. For the CDR3, the DNA is TGCGCCATCCGGACAGGGTACAATGAGCAGTTCTTC. The rearrangement uses TRBV10-2 and TRBJ2-1; 8 bases map to TRBD1. V lost 10 bases, J lost 4 bases, and 3 bases stayed unmatched. Germline V gives CDR1 WSHSY, CDR2 SAAADI. The length of the CDR3 is 12 residues.

The V gene is TRBV10-3, the J gene TRBJ1-1, with 8 bases fitting TRBD1. Germline V gives CDR1 ENHRY, CDR2 SYGVKD. This CDR3 spans 14 amino acids. The V gene end was trimmed by 10 bases and the J gene end by 6 bases; junction bases not matched to a gene: 13. CDR3 residues: CASRSGGADSEAFF. The CDR3 DNA reads TGTGCCAGCCGATCAGGGGGCGCGGACTCTGAAGCTTTCTTT.

Many counts were recorded for this clonotype. The V gene is TRBV20-1, the J gene TRBJ2-5, with 8 nucleotides matching TRBD2. The CDR3 contains 14 residues. Germline values: CDR1 DFQATT, CDR2 SNEGSKA (reference sequence). J was trimmed by 5 bases and V by 8 bases; bases with no gene match: 13. CDR3 nucleotide sequence: TGCAGTACCGGGGGGGCGGGAGGTTTTGAGACCCAGTACTTC. It yields the protein CSTGGAGGFETQYF.

This clonotype was detected many times. The CDR3 region has the DNA TGTGCCAGCAGCTTAAAGGGACAGGGGACTGAAGCTTTCTTT. This translates into CASSLKGQGTEAFF. The chain recombines TRBV7-2 with TRBJ1-1, with TRBD1 matching over 10 bases. V lost 2 bases to trimming and J lost 5 bases; unmatched junction nucleotides: 2. The CDR3 is made up of 14 amino acids. Looked up from germline, CDR1 is SGHTA and CDR2 is FQGNSA.

V usage is TRBV20-1 and J usage is TRBJ2-7; D uncertain. The germline gives CDR1 DFQATT, CDR2 SNEGSKA (reference sequence). The CDR3 has 14 amino acids. With 5 bases removed from V and 1 base from J, the gap between germline ends came to 15 bases. The CDR3 loop reads CSAPRARNSYEQYF. CDR3 DNA sequence: TGCAGTGCTCCCCGCGCGAGGAATTCCTACGAGCAGTACTTC.

This clonotype was seen at least ten times. The chain joins TRBV10-1 to TRBJ1-2; D not resolved. The CDR3 is 13 amino acids. Germline-derived CDR1 and CDR2 are WNHNN and SYGVQD (reference sequence). V shed 0 bases and J shed 4 bases, with 6 bases lying between them. The CDR3 region has the DNA TGCGCCAGCAGTGAGTCAGAGACCTATGGCTACACCTTC. Translation gives CASSESETYGYTF.

A note on this clonotype: A much larger clone sits a single nucleotide away, making a read error possible. The gene calls are TRBV7-2 and TRBJ2-7; 15 nucleotides align to TRBD2. The CDR3 loop spans 16 amino acids. V gave up 10 bases and J gave up 7 bases; unmatched junction bases: 14. Germline V gives CDR1 SGHTA, CDR2 FQGNSA. The chain's CDR3 is CATRPPGLAGGGEQYF. For the CDR3, the DNA is TGTGCCACCAGGCCCCCGGGACTAGCGGGAGGTGGGGAGCAGTACTTC.

This clonotype showed up many times. The chain carries TRBV7-8 and TRBJ1-1, with D unresolved. Germline loops: CDR1 SGHVS, CDR2 FQNEAQ. This CDR3 is 14 amino acids long. With 1 base removed from V and 0 bases from J, the gap between germline ends came to 6 bases. DNA of the CDR3: TGTGCCAGCAGCTTAGATCTATTGAACACTGAAGCTTTCTTT. Amino acids: CASSLDLLNTEAFF.

This clonotype was found a few times. The rearrangement joins TRBV11-1 to TRBJ2-7, with TRBD1 as a possible D gene (5 bases). This CDR3 has 15 amino acids. Trimming left V 1 base short and J 2 bases short, with 12 bases between. CDR1 and CDR2 (germline): SGHAT, FQDESV (reference sequence). This CDR3 is CASSLDQGQTYEQYF. CDR3 DNA sequence: TGTGCCAGCAGCTTAGACCAGGGTCAGACCTACGAGCAGTACTTC.

This clonotype has at least ten counts. J is TRBJ1-1 and V is TRBV28; D possibly corresponds to TRBD1 (6 bases). The V end was cut by 3 bases, the J end by 2 bases, with 19 bases between. CDR3 length: 17 residues. The germline V gene encodes CDR1 MDHEN and CDR2 SYDVKM. The CDR3 here is CASSFLPRTDSNTEAFF. The CDR3 region has the DNA TGTGCCAGCAGTTTCTTACCGAGGACAGACTCAAACACTGAAGCTTTCTTT.

This clonotype was seen many times. V and J are TRBV29-1 and TRBJ2-3; TRBD2 matches 7 bases. Trimming removed 1 base from V and 6 bases from J; junction bases left unmatched: 7. The germline gives CDR1 SQVTM, CDR2 ANQGSEA. CDR3 length equals 14 residues. The CDR3 nucleotides are TGCAGCGTTGAAGGGAGACTAGCAACCGATACGCAGTATTTT. This encodes CSVEGRLATDTQYF.

This clonotype was detected a few times. The chain carries TRBV20-1 and TRBJ1-2, with TRBD1 matching 10 bases. V lost 4 bases and J lost 4; bases outside the gene matches: 21. The CDR3 is 19 amino acids. CDR1 DFQATT and CDR2 SNEGSKA come from the germline V gene (reference sequence). Here the CDR3 DNA reads TGCAGTGCTACCCCCCCTGACAGGGGGCGCGGTATCGGATTCTATGGCTACACCTTC. The encoded protein is CSATPPDRGRGIGFYGYTF.

The rearrangement links TRBV28 to TRBJ2-4; TRBD1 agrees at 7 bases. Looked up from germline, CDR1 is MDHEN and CDR2 is SYDVKM. J lost 7 bases, V lost 5 bases, and 2 bases had no gene match. The CDR3 spans 12 residues. CDR3 sequence: CASSTGVNIQYF. The CDR3 nucleotides are TGTGCCAGCAGTACAGGGGTTAACATTCAGTACTTC.

This chain connects TRBV28 to TRBJ1-1; 10 positions match TRBD1. The V gene end was trimmed by 5 bases and the J gene end by 7 bases; junction bases not matched to a gene: 13. CDR1 and CDR2 (germline): MDHEN, SYDVKM. CDR3 length: 16 residues. CDR3 in DNA: TGTGCCAGCAGTCTGACAGGGGGCGCCTATTCGGGTGAAGCTTTCTTT. Amino acid sequence: CASSLTGGAYSGEAFF.

The chain joins TRBV5-1 to TRBJ2-5; maybe TRBD2 (5 bases). The V end was cut by 5 bases, the J end by 1 base, with 12 bases between. CDR1 and CDR2 (germline): SGHRS, YFSETQ. The CDR3 length is 14 residues. CDR3 sequence (DNA): TGCGCCAGCAGATTAGGAGGTAGCCAAGAGACCCAGTACTTC. Translated, it gives CASRLGGSQETQYF.

This clonotype was observed many times. The J gene is TRBJ2-7, the V gene TRBV30, with no clear D. V shed 0 bases and J shed 3 bases, with 9 bases lying between them. Per germline, CDR1 GTSNPN and CDR2 SVGIG (reference sequence). The CDR3 consists of 13 residues. CDR3 amino acids: CAWSVRFDYEQYF. CDR3 sequence (DNA): TGTGCCTGGAGTGTACGTTTCGACTACGAGCAGTACTTC.

This clonotype was recorded at least ten times. This chain joins TRBV28 and TRBJ1-1; tentative D call: TRBD1 (5 bases). CDR1 is MDHEN, CDR2 SYDVKM, per germline. Trimming removed 6 bases from V and 2 bases from J, with 10 bases in between. The CDR3 consists of 13 residues. In DNA form, the CDR3 reads TGTGCCAGCAGGGGGGTGGAAAACACTGAAGCTTTCTTT. Translation gives CASRGVENTEAFF.

This clonotype was seen repeatedly, ten times or more. The chain has TRBV5-1 and TRBJ1-1; tentatively, D is TRBD1 (5 bases). CDR3 length: 17 residues. The germline V gene encodes CDR1 SGHRS and CDR2 YFSETQ. Between the trimmed V and J ends, which lost 0 bases and 0 bases, there was a span of 15 bases. The DNA of the CDR3 is TGCGCCAGCAGCTTGGGACAGTTGAACTGGATGAACACTGAAGCTTTCTTT. Translated: CASSLGQLNWMNTEAFF.

This clonotype was picked up many times. The chain employs TRBV7-4 and TRBJ1-2; D remains ambiguous. Germline CDR1 is SGHVT and CDR2 is SQSDAQ. Trimming took 1 base from V and 3 from J, leaving 15 bases between them. The CDR3 covers 16 residues. CDR3 bases: TGTGCCAGCAGCTTAGATCATGGACGGCGACACTATGGCTACACCTTC. Residues: CASSLDHGRRHYGYTF.

The CDR3 DNA follows: TGTGCCAGCAGTGAATCAGGGGCTGGGGCCAACGTCCTGACTTTC. Encoded protein: CASSESGAGANVLTF. The rearrangement joins TRBV6-1 to TRBJ2-6, with D possibly matching TRBD1 (6 bases). Germline loops: CDR1 MNHNS, CDR2 SASEGT. The CDR3 is 15 residues long. V lost 2 bases and J lost 2, with 7 bases in between.

This sequence joins TRBV9 and TRBJ2-1, with D tentatively TRBD2 (5 bases). V dropped 2 bases and J dropped 8 bases, with 17 bases sitting between them. Looked up from germline, CDR1 is SGDLS and CDR2 is YYNGEE. This CDR3 region has 15 residues. The CDR3 here is CASSVNPGNMYEQFF. In DNA, the CDR3 is TGTGCCAGCAGCGTCAACCCGGGGAATATGTATGAGCAGTTCTTC.

This clonotype was seen a few times. The CDR3 spells CACSQGTEAFF. CDR3 bases: TGTGCCTGTTCACAGGGGACTGAAGCTTTCTTT. This chain uses TRBV30 with TRBJ1-1; 7 nucleotides match TRBD1. This CDR3 region has 11 residues. Germline-derived CDR1 and CDR2 are GTSNPN and SVGIG (reference sequence). V dropped 6 bases and J dropped 5; count of bases not matched to a gene: 3.